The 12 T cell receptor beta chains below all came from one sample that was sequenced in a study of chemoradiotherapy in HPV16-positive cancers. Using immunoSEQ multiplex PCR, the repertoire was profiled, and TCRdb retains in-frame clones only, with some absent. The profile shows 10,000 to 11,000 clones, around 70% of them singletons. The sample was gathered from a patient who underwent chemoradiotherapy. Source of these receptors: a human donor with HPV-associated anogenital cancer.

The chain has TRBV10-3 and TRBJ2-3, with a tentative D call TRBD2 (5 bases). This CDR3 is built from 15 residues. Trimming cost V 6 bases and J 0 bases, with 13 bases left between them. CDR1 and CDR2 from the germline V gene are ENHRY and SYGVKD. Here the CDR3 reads CAIRGDALSTDTQYF. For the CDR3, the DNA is TGTGCCATCAGGGGAGACGCCCTAAGCACAGATACGCAGTATTTT.

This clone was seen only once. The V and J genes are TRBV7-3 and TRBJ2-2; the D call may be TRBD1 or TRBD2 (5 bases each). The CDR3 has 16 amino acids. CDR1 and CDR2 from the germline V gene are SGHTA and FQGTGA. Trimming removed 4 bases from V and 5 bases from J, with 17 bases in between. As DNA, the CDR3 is TGTGCCAGCAGCTCCCGACCCCCGGGGCAAACCGGGGAGCTGTTTTTT. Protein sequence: CASSSRPPGQTGELFF. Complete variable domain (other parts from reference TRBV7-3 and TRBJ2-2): GAGVSQTPSNKVTEKGKYVELRCDPISGHTALYWYRQSLGQGPEFLIYFQGTGAADDSGLPNDRFFAVRPEGSVSTLKIQRTERGDSAVYLCASSSRPPGQTGELFFGEGSRLTVL.

For the CDR3, the DNA is TGTGCCAGCAGTGAAACCGGACTAGCCCAAGAGACCCAGTACTTC. This codes for CASSETGLAQETQYF. The gene calls are TRBV2 and TRBJ2-5, with 8 bases aligning to TRBD2. This CDR3 is 15 amino acids long. Germline values: CDR1 SNHLY, CDR2 FYNNEI. V dropped 2 bases and J dropped 1; count of bases not matched to a gene: 3.

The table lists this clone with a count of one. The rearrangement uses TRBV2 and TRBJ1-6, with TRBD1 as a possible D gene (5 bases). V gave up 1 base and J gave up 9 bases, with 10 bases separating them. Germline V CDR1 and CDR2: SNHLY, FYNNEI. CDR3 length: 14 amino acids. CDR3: CASSEDRRGSPLHF. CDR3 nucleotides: TGTGCCAGCAGTGAAGACCGGAGGGGTTCACCCCTCCACTTT.

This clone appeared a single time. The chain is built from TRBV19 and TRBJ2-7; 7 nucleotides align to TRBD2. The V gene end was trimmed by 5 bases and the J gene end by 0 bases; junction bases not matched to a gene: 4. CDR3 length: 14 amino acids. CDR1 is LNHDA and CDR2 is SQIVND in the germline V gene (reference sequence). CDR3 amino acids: CASSPGGSSYEQYF. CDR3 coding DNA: TGTGCCAGTAGTCCCGGGGGGAGCTCCTACGAGCAGTACTTC.

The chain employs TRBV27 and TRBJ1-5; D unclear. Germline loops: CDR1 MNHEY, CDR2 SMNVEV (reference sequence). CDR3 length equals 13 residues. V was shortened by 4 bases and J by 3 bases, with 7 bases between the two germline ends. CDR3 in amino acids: CASSSGFNQPQHF. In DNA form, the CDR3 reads TGTGCCAGCAGTTCGGGCTTCAATCAGCCCCAGCATTTT.

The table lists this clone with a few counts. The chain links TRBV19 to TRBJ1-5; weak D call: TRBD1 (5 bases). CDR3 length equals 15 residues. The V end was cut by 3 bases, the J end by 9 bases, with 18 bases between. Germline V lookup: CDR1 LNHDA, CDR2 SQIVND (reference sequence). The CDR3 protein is CASSIWQGGRSPQHF. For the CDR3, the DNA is TGTGCCAGTAGTATTTGGCAGGGAGGCCGCTCGCCCCAGCATTTT.

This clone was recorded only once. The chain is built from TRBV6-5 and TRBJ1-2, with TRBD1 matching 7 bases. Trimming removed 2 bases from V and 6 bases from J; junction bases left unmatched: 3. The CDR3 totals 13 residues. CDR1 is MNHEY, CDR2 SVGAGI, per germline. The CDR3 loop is CASSYPGGDGYTF. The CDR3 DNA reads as TGTGCCAGCAGTTACCCAGGGGGGGATGGCTACACCTTC.

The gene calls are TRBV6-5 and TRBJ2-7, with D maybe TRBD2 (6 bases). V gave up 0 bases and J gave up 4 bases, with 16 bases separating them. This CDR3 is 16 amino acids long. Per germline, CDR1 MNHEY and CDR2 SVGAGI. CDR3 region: CASSYSPGVTHYEQYF. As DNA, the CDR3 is TGTGCCAGCAGTTACTCGCCGGGAGTAACCCATTACGAGCAGTACTTC.

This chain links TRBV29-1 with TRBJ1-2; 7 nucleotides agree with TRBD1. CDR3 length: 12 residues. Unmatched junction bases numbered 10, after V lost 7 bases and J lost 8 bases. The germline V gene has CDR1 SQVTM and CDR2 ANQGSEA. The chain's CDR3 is CSAHQGGGGYTF. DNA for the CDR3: TGCAGCGCCCACCAGGGGGGCGGCGGCTACACCTTC.

CDR3 DNA: TGTGCCAGCAGCTTAGCACCCGGGGAGCTGTTTTTT. Translating gives CASSLAPGELFF. The chain uses TRBV7-9 and TRBJ2-2, with D hard to call. Per the germline V gene, CDR1 is SEHNR and CDR2 is FQNEAQ (reference sequence). Trimming took off 0 bases at V and 6 bases at J, with 2 bases between the two ends. The CDR3 contains 12 residues.

As DNA, the CDR3 is TGTGCCAGCAGTTACTCGAGGGGGGCCCTTTACGAGCAGTACTTC. This translates into CASSYSRGALYEQYF. The chain employs TRBV6-5 and TRBJ2-7; TRBD1 or TRBD2 may be the D gene (6 bases each). The germline CDR1 and CDR2 sequences are MNHEY and SVGAGI. The V end lost 0 bases, the J end lost 4 bases, and 13 bases lay between the germline ends. The CDR3 totals 15 residues.